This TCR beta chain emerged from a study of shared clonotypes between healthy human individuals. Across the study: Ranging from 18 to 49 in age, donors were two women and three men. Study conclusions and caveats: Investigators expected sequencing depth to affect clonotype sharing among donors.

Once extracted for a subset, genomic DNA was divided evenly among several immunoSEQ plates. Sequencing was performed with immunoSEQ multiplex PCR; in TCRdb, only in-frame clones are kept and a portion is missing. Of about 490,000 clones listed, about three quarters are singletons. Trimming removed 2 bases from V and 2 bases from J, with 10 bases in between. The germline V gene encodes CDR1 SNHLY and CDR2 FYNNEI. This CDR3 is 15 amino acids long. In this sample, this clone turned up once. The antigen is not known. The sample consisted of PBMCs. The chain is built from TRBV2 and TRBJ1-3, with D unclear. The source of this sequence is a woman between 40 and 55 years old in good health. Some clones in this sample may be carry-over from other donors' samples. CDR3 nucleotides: TGTGCCAGCAGTGAACGATCCGAGGCTGGAAACACCATATATTTT. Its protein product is CASSERSEAGNTIYF.